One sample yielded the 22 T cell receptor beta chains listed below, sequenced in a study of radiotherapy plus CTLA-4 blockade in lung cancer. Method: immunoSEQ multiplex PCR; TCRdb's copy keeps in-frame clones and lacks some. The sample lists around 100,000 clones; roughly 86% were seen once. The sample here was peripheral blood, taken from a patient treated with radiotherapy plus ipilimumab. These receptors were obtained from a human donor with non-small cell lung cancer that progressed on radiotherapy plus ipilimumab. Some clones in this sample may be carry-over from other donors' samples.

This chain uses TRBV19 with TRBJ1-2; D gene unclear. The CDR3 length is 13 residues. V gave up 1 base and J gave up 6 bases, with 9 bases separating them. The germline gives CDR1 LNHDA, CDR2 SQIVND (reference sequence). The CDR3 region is CASSIGGSNGYTF. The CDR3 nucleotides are TGTGCCAGTAGTATAGGGGGATCTAATGGCTACACCTTC.

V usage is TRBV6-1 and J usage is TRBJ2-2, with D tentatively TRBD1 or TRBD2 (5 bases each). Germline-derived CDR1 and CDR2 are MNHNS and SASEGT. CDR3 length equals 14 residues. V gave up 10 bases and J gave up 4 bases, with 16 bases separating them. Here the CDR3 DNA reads TGTGCCACCCTATGGGGCCGGGGCACCGGGGAGCTGTTTTTT. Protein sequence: CATLWGRGTGELFF.

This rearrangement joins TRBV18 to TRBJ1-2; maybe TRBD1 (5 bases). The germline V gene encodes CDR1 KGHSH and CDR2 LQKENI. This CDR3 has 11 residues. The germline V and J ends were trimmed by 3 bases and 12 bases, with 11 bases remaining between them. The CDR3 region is CASSPGTRNTF. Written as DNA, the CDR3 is TGTGCCAGCTCACCCGGGACTCGGAACACCTTC.

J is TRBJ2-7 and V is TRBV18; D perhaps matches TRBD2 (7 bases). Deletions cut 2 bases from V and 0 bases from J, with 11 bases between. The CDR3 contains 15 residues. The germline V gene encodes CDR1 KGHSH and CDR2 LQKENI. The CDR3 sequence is CASSPRGGLSYEQYF. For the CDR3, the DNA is TGTGCCAGCTCACCAAGGGGGGGGCTCTCCTACGAGCAGTACTTC.

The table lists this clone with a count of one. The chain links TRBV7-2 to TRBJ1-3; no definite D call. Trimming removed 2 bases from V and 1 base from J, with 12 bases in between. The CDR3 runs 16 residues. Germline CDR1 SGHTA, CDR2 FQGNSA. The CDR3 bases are TGTGCCAGCAGCTTATATTCCGGCGGGTCTGGAAACACCATATATTTT. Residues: CASSLYSGGSGNTIYF. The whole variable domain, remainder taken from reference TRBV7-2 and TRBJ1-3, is GAGVSQSPSNKVTEKGKDVELRCDPISGHTALYWYRQSLGQGLEFLIYFQGNSAPDKSGLPSDRFSAERTGGSVSTLTIQRTQQEDSAVYLCASSLYSGGSGNTIYFGEGSWLTVV.

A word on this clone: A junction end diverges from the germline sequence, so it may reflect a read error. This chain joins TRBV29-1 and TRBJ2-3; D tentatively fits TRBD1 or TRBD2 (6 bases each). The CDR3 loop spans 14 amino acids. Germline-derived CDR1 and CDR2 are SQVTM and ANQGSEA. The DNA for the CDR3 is TGCAGCGTCGAAGGGGGGAAAGGGGCAGATACGCAGTATTTT. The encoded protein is CSVEGGKGADTQYF.

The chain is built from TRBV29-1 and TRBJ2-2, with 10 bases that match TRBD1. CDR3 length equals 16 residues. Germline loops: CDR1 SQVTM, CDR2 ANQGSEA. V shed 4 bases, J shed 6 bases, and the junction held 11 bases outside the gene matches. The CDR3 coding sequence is TGCAGCGTTGGATCTGGACAGGGGGTCTTCGCCGGGGAGCTGTTTTTT. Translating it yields CSVGSGQGVFAGELFF.

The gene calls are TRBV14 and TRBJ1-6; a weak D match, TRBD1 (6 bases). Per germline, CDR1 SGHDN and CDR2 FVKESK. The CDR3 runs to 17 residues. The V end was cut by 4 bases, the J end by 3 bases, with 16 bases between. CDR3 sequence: CASSPTGTSLYNSPLHF. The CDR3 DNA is TGTGCCAGCAGCCCGACAGGAACGAGCCTCTATAATTCACCCCTCCACTTT.

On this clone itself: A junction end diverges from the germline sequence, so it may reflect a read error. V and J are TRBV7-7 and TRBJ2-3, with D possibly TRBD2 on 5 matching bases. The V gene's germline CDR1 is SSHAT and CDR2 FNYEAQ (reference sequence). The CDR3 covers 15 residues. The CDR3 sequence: CASSQGSGLPDTQYF. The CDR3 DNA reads TGTGCTAGCAGCCAAGGGTCCGGACTTCCAGATACGCAGTATTTT.

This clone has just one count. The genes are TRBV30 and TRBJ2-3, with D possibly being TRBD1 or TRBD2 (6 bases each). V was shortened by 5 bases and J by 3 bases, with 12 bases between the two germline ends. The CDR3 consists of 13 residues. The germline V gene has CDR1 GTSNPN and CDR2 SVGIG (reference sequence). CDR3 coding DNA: TGTGCCTGGCTCTTAGGGGGGACAGATACGCAGTATTTT. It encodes CAWLLGGTDTQYF.

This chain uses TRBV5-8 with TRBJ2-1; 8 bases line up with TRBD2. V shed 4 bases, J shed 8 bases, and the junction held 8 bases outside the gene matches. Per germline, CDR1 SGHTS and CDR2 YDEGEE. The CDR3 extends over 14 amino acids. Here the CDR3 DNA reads TGTGCCAGCAGCAAGATAGCGGGGTGGCATGAGCAGTTCTTC. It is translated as CASSKIAGWHEQFF.

CDR3 bases: TGTGCCAGCAGCTTAAATCAGCGGGGGGGCCGGTTCTTC. Its protein is CASSLNQRGGRFF. The chain is built from TRBV11-3 and TRBJ2-1; 10 bases fit TRBD2. Germline V gene lookup returns CDR1 SGHNT and CDR2 YENEEA. The ends lost 2 bases at V and 15 bases at J; junction bases unmatched: 7. The CDR3 spans 13 residues.

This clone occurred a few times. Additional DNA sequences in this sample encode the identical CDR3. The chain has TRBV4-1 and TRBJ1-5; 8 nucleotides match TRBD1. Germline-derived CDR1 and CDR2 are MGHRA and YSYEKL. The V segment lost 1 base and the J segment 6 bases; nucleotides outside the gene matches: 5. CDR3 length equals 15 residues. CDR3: CASSQADRGPQPQHF. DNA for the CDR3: TGCGCCAGCAGCCAAGCCGACAGGGGACCTCAGCCCCAGCATTTT.

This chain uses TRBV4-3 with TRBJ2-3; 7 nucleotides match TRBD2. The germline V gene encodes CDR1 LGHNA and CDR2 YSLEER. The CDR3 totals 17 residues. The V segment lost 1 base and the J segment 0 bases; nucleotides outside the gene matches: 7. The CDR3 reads CASSQGDGGSSTDTQYF. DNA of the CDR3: TGCGCCAGCAGCCAAGGAGACGGGGGGTCTAGCACAGATACGCAGTATTTT.

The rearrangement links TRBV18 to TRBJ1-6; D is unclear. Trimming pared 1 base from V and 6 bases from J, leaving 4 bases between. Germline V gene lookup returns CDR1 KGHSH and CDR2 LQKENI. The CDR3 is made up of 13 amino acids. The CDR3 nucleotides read TGTGCCAGCTCACCACGGGTTAATTCACCCCTCCACTTT. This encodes CASSPRVNSPLHF.

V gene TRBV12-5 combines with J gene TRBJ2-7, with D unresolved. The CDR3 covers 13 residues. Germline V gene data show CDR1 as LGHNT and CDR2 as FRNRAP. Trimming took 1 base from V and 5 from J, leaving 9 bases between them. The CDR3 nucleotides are TGTGCTAGTGGTTTGGGGCTAGGACACGAGCAGTACTTC. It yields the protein CASGLGLGHEQYF.

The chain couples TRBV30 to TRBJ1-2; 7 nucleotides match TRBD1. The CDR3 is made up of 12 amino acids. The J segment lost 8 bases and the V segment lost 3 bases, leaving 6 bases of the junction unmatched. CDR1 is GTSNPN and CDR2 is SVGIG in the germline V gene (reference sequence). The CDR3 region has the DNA TGTGCCTGGAGCGGACAGGTCTCGGGCTACACCTTC. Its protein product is CAWSGQVSGYTF.

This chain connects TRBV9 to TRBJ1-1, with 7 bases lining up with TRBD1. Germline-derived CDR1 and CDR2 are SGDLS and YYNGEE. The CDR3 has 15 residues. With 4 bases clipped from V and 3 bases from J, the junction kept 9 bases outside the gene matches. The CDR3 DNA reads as TGTGCCAGCAGCATAAACGCCGGGACAGACACTGAAGCTTTCTTT. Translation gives CASSINAGTDTEAFF.

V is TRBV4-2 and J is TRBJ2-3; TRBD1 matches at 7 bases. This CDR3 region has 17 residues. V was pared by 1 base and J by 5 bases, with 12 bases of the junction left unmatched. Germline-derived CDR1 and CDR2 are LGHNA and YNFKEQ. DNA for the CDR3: TGTGCCAGCAGCCAAGTGCACAACCGACAGGGTGGAGATACGCAGTATTTT. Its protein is CASSQVHNRQGGDTQYF.

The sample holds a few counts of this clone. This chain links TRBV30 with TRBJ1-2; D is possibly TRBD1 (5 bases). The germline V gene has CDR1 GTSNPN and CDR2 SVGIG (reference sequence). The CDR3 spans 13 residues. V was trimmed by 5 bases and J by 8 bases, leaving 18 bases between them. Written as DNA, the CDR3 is TGTGCCTGGGGATATATACGGGACTTAGGCTACACCTTC. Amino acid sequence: CAWGYIRDLGYTF.

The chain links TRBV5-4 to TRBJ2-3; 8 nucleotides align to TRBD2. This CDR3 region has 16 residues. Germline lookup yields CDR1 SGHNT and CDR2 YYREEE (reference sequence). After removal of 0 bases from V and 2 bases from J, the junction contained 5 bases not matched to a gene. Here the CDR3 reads CASSLAPSGSTDTQYF. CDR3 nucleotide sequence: TGTGCCAGCAGCTTGGCCCCTAGCGGGTCCACAGATACGCAGTATTTT. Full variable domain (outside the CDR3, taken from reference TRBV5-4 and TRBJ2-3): ETGVTQSPTHLIKTRGQQVTLRCSSQSGHNTVSWYQQALGQGPQFIFQYYREEENGRGNFPPRFSGLQFPNYSSELNVNALELDDSALYLCASSLAPSGSTDTQYFGPGTRLTVL.

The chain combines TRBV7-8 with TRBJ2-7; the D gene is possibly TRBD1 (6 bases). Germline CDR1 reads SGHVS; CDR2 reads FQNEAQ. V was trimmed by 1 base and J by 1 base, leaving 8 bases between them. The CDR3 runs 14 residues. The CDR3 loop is CASSLVQGSYEQYF. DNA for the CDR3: TGTGCCAGCAGCTTAGTCCAGGGGTCCTACGAGCAGTACTTC.